This entry features one T cell receptor beta chain sequence. The sample belongs to a study of blood T cell repertoires in COVID-19. Study in general: The study drew acute and convalescent COVID-19 samples from the United States, Italy and Spain. Sources were T cells, B-cell-depleted T cells, or PBMCs; the material itself was cDNA or gDNA.

Original methodology: Reference gene primer amplification gave nucleated cell count estimates. Sequencing used immunoSEQ multiplex PCR; TCRdb keeps in-frame clones, though not all of them. V and J calls and clone size are copied from that table; D and trimming were computed from the DNA. The data hold roughly 120,000 clones, with about 85% observed a single time. The sequenced sample consisted of peripheral blood. The receptor's source is a man aged 40-55 years with acute or convalescent COVID-19.

In nucleotides, the CDR3 is TGTGCCACCAGTGAGACGGGCTACGAGCAGTACTTC. Its protein product is CATSETGYEQYF. V usage is TRBV24-1 and J usage is TRBJ2-7; D is ambiguous. This CDR3 is built from 12 residues. V was shortened by 4 bases and J by 3 bases, with 6 bases between the two germline ends. CDR1 is KGHDR, CDR2 SFDVKD, per germline.